The 30 T cell receptor beta chains given below trace back to one sample, sequenced in a study of shared clonotypes between healthy human individuals. Here immunoSEQ multiplex PCR was the method, and the copy in TCRdb shows in-frame clones only, minus some. The sample comprises about 2 million clones, roughly 96% of which are singletons, and around 0.13% rests with the top ten. Sequenced input: naive CD4+ T cells sorted from blood. The subset is: CD45RA+ positively selected. These receptors all come from a man between 18 and 35 years old in good health.

This clone has just one count. This rearrangement joins TRBV28 to TRBJ2-7; D might be TRBD2 (6 bases). The V gene lost 3 bases and the J gene lost 2 bases, with 17 bases spanning the gap. CDR3 length: 16 amino acids. Germline V lookup: CDR1 MDHEN, CDR2 SYDVKM. Written as DNA, the CDR3 is TGTGCCAGCAGTTTCTCCGGGAGAACCCCCCCCTACGAGCAGTACTTC. Translating gives CASSFSGRTPPYEQYF.

The V call is TRBV7-9, the J call TRBJ1-5; maybe TRBD1 (6 bases). Deletions cut 1 base from V and 4 bases from J, with 11 bases between. Germline V lookup: CDR1 SEHNR, CDR2 FQNEAQ (reference sequence). This CDR3 spans 15 amino acids. The CDR3 bases are TGTGCCAGCAGCTTAGACAGGGTATCGAATCAGCCCCAGCATTTT. Amino acid sequence: CASSLDRVSNQPQHF.

This sequence joins TRBV6-1 and TRBJ1-2; tentatively, D is TRBD1 (6 bases). Trimming stripped 3 bases from V and 2 bases from J, with 13 bases between. CDR3 length: 15 amino acids. Per the germline V gene, CDR1 is MNHNS and CDR2 is SASEGT. The CDR3 region has the DNA TGTGCCAGCAGTGACCCGGGGCAGGGGAACTATGGCTACACCTTC. It is translated as CASSDPGQGNYGYTF.

The chain has TRBV5-4 and TRBJ2-5; weak D call: TRBD2 (6 bases). This CDR3 has 14 residues. Per the germline V gene, CDR1 is SGHNT and CDR2 is YYREEE (reference sequence). Deletions cut 3 bases from V and 2 bases from J, with 11 bases between. In nucleotides, the CDR3 is TGTGCCAGCAGCTCAGGGACTGTTCAAGAGACCCAGTACTTC. This translates into CASSSGTVQETQYF.

As regards this clone: Other DNA sequences in the sample encode the same CDR3. The chain carries TRBV7-9 and TRBJ1-2, with a tentative D call TRBD1 (5 bases). The CDR3 loop spans 12 amino acids. CDR1 is SEHNR, CDR2 FQNEAQ, per germline (reference sequence). Trimming removed 1 base from V and 7 bases from J, with 7 bases in between. CDR3 nucleotide sequence: TGTGCCAGCAGCTTAGATAGGGGTGGCTACACCTTC. It yields the protein CASSLDRGGYTF.

The chain couples TRBV19 to TRBJ1-5; D unclear. Germline loops: CDR1 LNHDA, CDR2 SQIVND (reference sequence). The CDR3 contains 14 residues. Between the trimmed V and J ends, which lost 3 bases and 3 bases, there was a span of 9 bases. In DNA form, the CDR3 reads TGTGCCAGTAGTATTAAGCAGAACAATCAGCCCCAGCATTTT. Its protein is CASSIKQNNQPQHF. The entire variable domain, with the rest obtained from reference TRBV19 and TRBJ1-5, is as follows: DGGITQSPKYLFRKEGQNVTLSCEQNLNHDAMYWYRQDPGQGLRLIYYSQIVNDFQKGDIAEGYSVSREKKESFPLTVTSAQKNPTAFYLCASSIKQNNQPQHFGDGTRLSIL.

The J gene is TRBJ2-5, the V gene TRBV5-1, with a weak D call TRBD1 (9 bases). The CDR3 is 16 amino acids. Germline V lookup: CDR1 SGHRS, CDR2 YFSETQ. V was shortened by 4 bases and J by 5 bases, with 21 bases between the two germline ends. CDR3 nucleotide sequence: TGCGCCAGCAGCCCGGGGGGGACAGGGCGAGAGGAGACCCAGTACTTC. Protein product: CASSPGGTGREETQYF.

The chain has TRBV5-4 and TRBJ2-3; D is unclear. The CDR3 covers 14 residues. Germline loops: CDR1 SGHNT, CDR2 YYREEE (reference sequence). The V end lost 0 bases, the J end lost 3 bases, and 8 bases lay between the germline ends. The CDR3 nucleotides are TGTGCCAGCAGCTTGGTTGGTACTACAGATACGCAGTATTTT. The encoded protein is CASSLVGTTDTQYF. Full variable domain (outside the CDR3, taken from reference TRBV5-4 and TRBJ2-3): ETGVTQSPTHLIKTRGQQVTLRCSSQSGHNTVSWYQQALGQGPQFIFQYYREEENGRGNFPPRFSGLQFPNYSSELNVNALELDDSALYLCASSLVGTTDTQYFGPGTRLTVL.

In regard to this clone: One junction end does not reproduce the germline sequence, and a read error may be involved. J is TRBJ2-7 and V is TRBV2; 10 nucleotides match TRBD2. CDR3 length: 14 residues. CDR1 and CDR2 from the germline V gene are SNHLY and FYNNEI. CDR3 in DNA: TGTGTCAGCCGACCTAGCGGGGGCCGCTACGAGCAGTACTTC. Its protein product is CVSRPSGGRYEQYF.

The chain joins TRBV11-2 to TRBJ2-2; 10 bases are a match to TRBD2. Germline loops: CDR1 SGHAT, CDR2 FQNNGV. V shed 5 bases and J 6 bases; nucleotides not matched to a gene: 9. The CDR3 totals 16 residues. The CDR3 bases are TGTGCCAGCAGCCCAGCTAGCGGGGGTAGGGCCGGGGAGCTGTTTTTT. Its translation is CASSPASGGRAGELFF.

The rearrangement joins TRBV27 to TRBJ2-3; TRBD2 matches 9 bases. J gave up 0 bases and V 5 bases, and 3 bases lay outside the gene matches. The CDR3 extends over 15 amino acids. Germline-derived CDR1 and CDR2 are MNHEY and SMNVEV (reference sequence). The CDR3 spells CASSVTSGSTDTQYF. The CDR3 nucleotides read TGTGCCAGCAGTGTGACTAGCGGAAGCACAGATACGCAGTATTTT.

The V gene is TRBV5-8, the J gene TRBJ1-1; D is unresolved. V lost 5 bases to trimming and J lost 7 bases, with 12 bases between them. Germline CDR1 is SGHTS and CDR2 is YDEGEE. This CDR3 region has 12 residues. This CDR3 is CASSQSGFEAFF. The CDR3 DNA is TGTGCCAGCAGTCAAAGCGGATTTGAAGCTTTCTTT.

This chain connects TRBV21-1 to TRBJ1-5; the tabulated D call, TRBD1, remains unverified against the DNA. TRBV21-1 is listed as a pseudogene. This CDR3 has 15 residues. CDR3 DNA: TGTGCCAGCAGCAAAGCTTTGGGGCTTCGGCAGCCCCAGCATTTT. This sequence encodes CASSKALGLRQPQHF.

V and J are TRBV2 and TRBJ2-7, with D perhaps TRBD1 (5 bases). V lost 8 bases and J lost 0, with 11 bases in between. This CDR3 contains 13 residues. The germline CDR1 and CDR2 sequences are SNHLY and FYNNEI. The CDR3 nucleotides read TGTGCCAGCGAACCCGACAGCTCCTACGAGCAGTACTTC. Its protein product is CASEPDSSYEQYF.

The chain uses TRBV18 and TRBJ1-2; no firm D call. This CDR3 is built from 15 residues. Per germline, CDR1 KGHSH and CDR2 LQKENI. Trimming removed 3 bases from V and 1 base from J, with 12 bases in between. The CDR3 is CASSPTAAFNYGYTF. CDR3 DNA: TGTGCCAGCTCACCGACCGCTGCCTTTAACTATGGCTACACCTTC.

This clone was found once. The V gene is TRBV14, the J gene TRBJ2-1; TRBD2 is a possible D gene (6 bases). V was trimmed by 4 bases and J by 2 bases, leaving 15 bases between them. CDR1 SGHDN and CDR2 FVKESK come from the germline V gene. CDR3 size: 16 residues. Here the CDR3 reads CASSPLTGLTYNEQFF. The CDR3 nucleotides read TGTGCCAGCAGCCCCCTGACGGGACTCACCTACAATGAGCAGTTCTTC.

The rearrangement links TRBV28 to TRBJ2-7; 9 bases map to TRBD1. This CDR3 spans 15 amino acids. The junction had 11 bases not matched to a gene; V was cut back by 10 bases and J by 1 base. Germline CDR1 and CDR2: MDHEN and SYDVKM. CDR3 nucleotide sequence: TGTGCCATACGACAGGGGGAAAGGATATCCTACGAGCAGTACTTC. The encoded protein is CAIRQGERISYEQYF.

The chain has TRBV9 and TRBJ1-4, with a possible D match to TRBD1 (5 bases). The germline V and J ends were trimmed by 0 bases and 0 bases, with 12 bases remaining between them. The V gene's germline CDR1 is SGDLS and CDR2 YYNGEE. The CDR3 is 17 residues long. For the CDR3, the DNA is TGTGCCAGCAGCGTAGCGGCGGGGCAATCAACTAATGAAAAACTGTTTTTT. Its translation is CASSVAAGQSTNEKLFF.

The V and J genes are TRBV15 and TRBJ1-2; perhaps TRBD1 as D (6 bases). V shed 10 bases and J shed 2 bases, with 14 bases lying between them. The CDR3 is made up of 13 amino acids. Germline CDR1 is LNHNV and CDR2 is YYDKDF (reference sequence). The CDR3 DNA reads TGTGCCATTTCCAGGGGAATAAACTATGGCTACACCTTC. It yields the protein CAISRGINYGYTF.

Concerning this clone itself: The sample carries other DNA sequences with the same CDR3. The chain is built from TRBV5-1 and TRBJ1-5; D unclear. CDR3 size: 15 residues. Germline values: CDR1 SGHRS, CDR2 YFSETQ. Deletions cut 0 bases from V and 2 bases from J, with 9 bases between. CDR3 sequence (DNA): TGCGCCAGCAGCTTGGGACCGGAGGGCAATCAGCCCCAGCATTTT. Translated: CASSLGPEGNQPQHF. Supplemented by reference TRBV5-1 and TRBJ1-5, the full variable domain reads KAGVTQTPRYLIKTRGQQVTLSCSPISGHRSVSWYQQTPGQGLQFLFEYFSETQRNKGNFPGRFSGRQFSNSRSEMNVSTLELGDSALYLCASSLGPEGNQPQHFGDGTRLSIL.

The CDR3 loop reads CASSPPGLLHEQYF. Here the CDR3 DNA reads TGTGCCAGCTCACCACCAGGGTTACTCCACGAGCAGTACTTC. J is TRBJ2-7 and V is TRBV18; D ambiguous. Germline V gene lookup returns CDR1 KGHSH and CDR2 LQKENI. The germline V and J ends were trimmed by 0 bases and 5 bases, with 11 bases remaining between them. The CDR3 loop spans 14 amino acids.

This chain links TRBV30 with TRBJ1-1; 8 bases agree with TRBD1. Germline trimming cut 5 bases from V and 4 bases from J; bases unmatched to any gene: 3. The CDR3 consists of 12 residues. Germline loops: CDR1 GTSNPN, CDR2 SVGIG (reference sequence). The CDR3 loop is CAWDDRGTEAFF. The CDR3, as DNA: TGTGCCTGGGACGACAGGGGCACTGAAGCTTTCTTT.

V is TRBV30 and J is TRBJ2-4; D tentatively reads TRBD1 or TRBD2 (5 bases each). The CDR3 length is 14 residues. Trimming cost V 2 bases and J 7 bases, with 15 bases left between them. Germline loops: CDR1 GTSNPN, CDR2 SVGIG (reference sequence). The CDR3 loop reads CAWSPGPERNIQYF. Written as DNA, the CDR3 is TGTGCCTGGAGTCCGGGACCGGAAAGGAACATTCAGTACTTC.

The chain joins TRBV5-1 to TRBJ2-2, with 8 bases aligning to TRBD1. V was clipped by 4 bases and J by 5 bases; unmatched bases: 1. CDR3 length equals 13 residues. Germline V gene data show CDR1 as SGHRS and CDR2 as YFSETQ. In nucleotides, the CDR3 is TGCGCCAGCAGCAGGACAGGGACCGGGGAGCTGTTTTTT. Translated, it gives CASSRTGTGELFF.

A single count supports this clone. At the DNA level, this CDR3 is encoded by other sequences in the same sample as well. The chain is built from TRBV9 and TRBJ1-5; D is ambiguous. V dropped 4 bases and J dropped 0 bases, with 5 bases sitting between them. Germline assignment: CDR1 SGDLS and CDR2 YYNGEE. CDR3 size: 13 residues. DNA of the CDR3: TGTGCCAGCAGCAGGGATAGCAATCAGCCCCAGCATTTT. Translating it yields CASSRDSNQPQHF.

The chain links TRBV5-4 to TRBJ1-2; D possibly corresponds to TRBD1 (5 bases). The length of the CDR3 is 11 residues. Germline CDR1 reads SGHNT; CDR2 reads YYREEE (reference sequence). Trimming removed 4 bases at V and 10 bases at J, with 11 bases between. The CDR3 DNA follows: TGTGCCAGCAGCCGGGGACTTTCCTACACCTTC. It specifies CASSRGLSYTF.

The chain couples TRBV10-1 to TRBJ2-1, with a tentative D call TRBD2 (6 bases). This CDR3 has 14 amino acids. Germline-derived CDR1 and CDR2 are WNHNN and SYGVQD (reference sequence). The V gene lost 5 bases and the J gene lost 5 bases, with 13 bases spanning the gap. The CDR3 protein is CASSHRDSNNEQFF. CDR3 coding DNA: TGCGCCAGCAGTCACCGGGACTCGAACAATGAGCAGTTCTTC.

This chain links TRBV5-8 with TRBJ1-4, with 9 bases fitting TRBD1. In germline, CDR1 is SGHTS, CDR2 YDEGEE. The CDR3 spans 17 residues. V dropped 4 bases and J dropped 7; count of bases not matched to a gene: 14. For the CDR3, the DNA is TGTGCCAGCAGCCTCCGGGACAGGGTAGCGAGGAGTGAAAAACTGTTTTTT. It specifies CASSLRDRVARSEKLFF.

The V and J genes are TRBV10-2 and TRBJ1-2; 7 positions agree with TRBD1. Per the germline V gene, CDR1 is WSHSY and CDR2 is SAAADI. CDR3 length equals 15 residues. V dropped 6 bases and J dropped 1; count of bases not matched to a gene: 8. The CDR3 nucleotides read TGCGCCAGCAGCGCCGGGACAGTTAATAACTATGGCTACACCTTC. Translating gives CASSAGTVNNYGYTF.

Concerning this clone itself: The sample carries other DNA sequences with the same CDR3. The V gene is TRBV10-3, the J gene TRBJ2-7; 8 bases match TRBD1. CDR1 and CDR2 (germline): ENHRY, SYGVKD. CDR3 length equals 12 residues. The V segment lost 6 bases and the J segment 3 bases; nucleotides outside the gene matches: 1. As DNA, the CDR3 is TGTGCCATCAGCGGACAGGGCTACGAGCAGTACTTC. Translated: CAISGQGYEQYF.